This TCR beta chain was sequenced in a study of T-cell memory formation after mild COVID-19. Overall study context: Clustering of TCRs was largely donor specific. Notes on the study in general: The SARS-CoV-2 specificity of second-wave clones reaching peak at day 37 remained unverified. Mainly in CM and EM were contracting CD4+ clones; CD8+ were in EMRA.

This clonotype was recorded many times. Its specificity is unknown. One entry per CDR3 protein, called by TCRdb with MiXCR from the 5' RACE reads. Of roughly 450,000 distinct CDR3 sequences listed, roughly 20% are singletons. The sequence was collected from an adult woman who had mild COVID-19 (a few samples of this study predate the infection). Cell type and time point are not known. Sequenced sample: PBMCs or a T cell subset sorted from them (not recorded which).

This chain's CDR3 is CASSLLAGYTDTQYF. CDR3 sequence (DNA): TGTGCCAGCAGTTTACTAGCGGGGTACACAGATACGCAGTATTTT. The J gene is TRBJ2-3, the V gene TRBV27; TRBD2 matches at 9 bases. CDR3 length equals 15 residues. Unmatched junction bases numbered 2, after V lost 2 bases and J lost 2 bases. The germline V gene encodes CDR1 MNHEY and CDR2 SMNVEV (reference sequence).